Shown below are 10 T cell receptor beta chains from a single sample sequenced in a study of vaccination and CD4 T cells after COVID-19. As to time point: late sampling 161 to 241 days after vaccination in a few convalescent patients. This sample's treatment: roughly 10-day PBMC culture with coronavirus spike peptide pools or control peptides (ViraFEST assay). No antigen has been assigned to these receptors. Sequence data for DNA of cultured CD4+ T cells were generated by the Oncomine TCR Beta short-read assay. In TCRdb, the PCR reads were re-called with MiXCR into one record per CDR3 protein. The sample holds approximately 27,000 distinct CDR3 sequences; roughly a third are singletons and the top ten take under 3.5%. The source material was CD4+ T cells from blood, cultured in vitro, sampled about 7 months after SARS-CoV-2 vaccination. The receptor source for this set is a human donor who had recovered from COVID-19.

The chain is built from TRBV28 and TRBJ2-3, with 8 nucleotides matching TRBD2. V shed 7 bases and J 1 base; nucleotides not matched to a gene: 7. This CDR3 comprises 15 residues. Per the germline V gene, CDR1 is MDHEN and CDR2 is SYDVKM. CDR3 nucleotide sequence: TGTGCCAGCAAACCCCCAGCGGGAGGCACAGATACGCAGTATTTT. This encodes CASKPPAGGTDTQYF.

The genes are TRBV5-1 and TRBJ1-1, with 9 bases lining up with TRBD1. Trimming cost V 4 bases and J 0 bases; bases outside gene matches: 7. Germline assignment: CDR1 SGHRS and CDR2 YFSETQ. CDR3 length: 16 residues. The CDR3 is CASSKADRGMNTEAFF. The CDR3, as DNA: TGCGCCAGCAGCAAAGCGGACAGGGGCATGAACACTGAAGCTTTCTTT. Drawing the rest from reference TRBV5-1 and TRBJ1-1, the complete variable domain is KAGVTQTPRYLIKTRGQQVTLSCSPISGHRSVSWYQQTPGQGLQFLFEYFSETQRNKGNFPGRFSGRQFSNSRSEMNVSTLELGDSALYLCASSKADRGMNTEAFFGQGTRLTVV.

The gene calls are TRBV5-4 and TRBJ2-4; D perhaps matches TRBD1 (6 bases). V shed 3 bases and J shed 6 bases, with 10 bases lying between them. The germline V gene has CDR1 SGHNT and CDR2 YYREEE (reference sequence). There are 13 residues in the CDR3. This chain's CDR3 is CASSSDRSNIQYF. DNA of the CDR3: TGTGCCAGCAGCTCGGACAGATCAAACATTCAGTACTTC.

J is TRBJ2-3 and V is TRBV2, with D possibly TRBD2 on 5 matching bases. The germline V gene encodes CDR1 SNHLY and CDR2 FYNNEI. This CDR3 contains 13 residues. Trimming pared 6 bases from V and 2 bases from J, leaving 9 bases between. CDR3: CASSSRDTDTQYF. CDR3 nucleotides: TGTGCCAGCAGCTCTCGGGACACAGATACGCAGTATTTT. The whole variable domain, remainder taken from reference TRBV2 and TRBJ2-3, is EPEVTQTPSHQVTQMGQEVILRCVPISNHLYFYWYRQILGQKVEFLVSFYNNEISEKSEIFDDQFSVERPDGSNFTLKIRSTKLEDSAMYFCASSSRDTDTQYFGPGTRLTVL.

This chain joins TRBV6-1 and TRBJ2-7; D possibly uses TRBD1 or TRBD2 (5 bases each). CDR1 and CDR2 from the germline V gene are MNHNS and SASEGT. Trimming took off 6 bases at V and 4 bases at J, with 10 bases between the two ends. This CDR3 comprises 12 residues. CDR3 in DNA: TGTGCCAGCAGAGACGGGGCATACGAGCAGTACTTC. Translating gives CASRDGAYEQYF.

The chain has TRBV20-1 and TRBJ2-5, with 9 bases aligning to TRBD2. The ends lost 1 base at V and 5 bases at J; junction bases unmatched: 5. In germline, CDR1 is DFQATT, CDR2 SNEGSKA (reference sequence). This CDR3 region has 14 residues. The CDR3 sequence is CSARVSGRWETQYF. The CDR3 DNA reads as TGCAGTGCTAGAGTTAGCGGGAGATGGGAGACCCAGTACTTC.

This clonotype has just a few counts. This chain connects TRBV19 to TRBJ1-5; no clear D. From germline, CDR1 is LNHDA and CDR2 SQIVND (reference sequence). Trimming stripped 4 bases from V and 7 bases from J, with 14 bases between. There are 14 residues in the CDR3. CDR3 protein: CASSNWGLRQPQHF. The CDR3 bases are TGTGCCAGTAGTAATTGGGGTTTGAGACAGCCCCAGCATTTT. The full variable domain, with the rest looked up from reference TRBV19 and TRBJ1-5, is DGGITQSPKYLFRKEGQNVTLSCEQNLNHDAMYWYRQDPGQGLRLIYYSQIVNDFQKGDIAEGYSVSREKKESFPLTVTSAQKNPTAFYLCASSNWGLRQPQHFGDGTRLSIL.

The chain employs TRBV6-1 and TRBJ2-3; D not certain. Germline V gene lookup returns CDR1 MNHNS and CDR2 SASEGT. The CDR3 loop spans 13 amino acids. V lost 5 bases and J 5 bases, leaving 11 bases between the germline ends. CDR3 in DNA: TGTGCCAGCAGTACCCCCCGGAAAGATACGCAGTATTTT. Translated: CASSTPRKDTQYF.

The V and J genes are TRBV24-1 and TRBJ2-1; 14 nucleotides match TRBD2. The CDR3 sequence is 15 residues long. V was pared by 8 bases and J by 9 bases, with 8 bases of the junction left unmatched. CDR1 is KGHDR and CDR2 is SFDVKD in the germline V gene. The CDR3, as DNA: TGTGCCACCACCGATAGACTAGCGGGAGGGCTTGAGCAGTTCTTC. Amino acids: CATTDRLAGGLEQFF.

The chain is built from TRBV7-2 and TRBJ1-1, with D unresolved. CDR1 and CDR2 from the germline V gene are SGHTA and FQGNSA. Trimming pared 5 bases from V and 0 bases from J, leaving 10 bases between. This CDR3 region has 14 residues. The CDR3 here is CASSHRNMNTEAFF. The CDR3 region has the DNA TGTGCCAGCAGCCACAGAAACATGAACACTGAAGCTTTCTTT.